This T cell receptor (beta chain) emerged from a study of follicular helper T cells after annual influenza vaccination. General study results and limits: Undersampling of larger non-cTfh compartments could not be excluded. Yearly vaccinations repeatedly recalled conserved clonotypes in ICOS+CD38+ cTfh.

The assay was immunoSEQ multiplex PCR, and TCRdb's table has in-frame clones only and misses some. Here the sample spans fewer than 15,000 clones, 78% being singletons. Germline V gene sequence: CDR1 SGHAT, CDR2 FQNNGV. V lost 4 bases, J lost 4 bases, and 18 bases lay in between. The CDR3 is 16 amino acids. As to time point: 2015-2016 season, pre-vaccination. Of note for this clone: Its antigen is unknown.

The material sequenced was CXCR5- memory CD4+ T cells sorted from blood, taken on the day of influenza vaccination. This receptor was identified in an adult who received the influenza vaccine. J is TRBJ2-3 and V is TRBV11-2, with D maybe TRBD2 (7 bases). Here the CDR3 reads CASSYRGADRSDTQYF. In nucleotides, the CDR3 is TGTGCCAGCAGCTACCGGGGGGCCGATCGTTCAGATACGCAGTATTTT.